This T cell receptor (beta chain) appears in the sequencing data of a study of OX40 agonist ivuxolimab in advanced cancers. In the study overall: Aged roughly 20 to 79 with a mean of approximately 57 years, they were about 80% male. Checkpoint inhibitors had been given previously to roughly 40% of patients. Findings and caveats of the study: Expanded clones were, on average, more numerous among CD8+ T cells than CD4+. Partial responders receiving 0.1-3.0 mg/kg showed among the lowest clonal expansion.

The assay was immunoSEQ multiplex PCR, and TCRdb's table has in-frame clones only and misses some. This sample has about 79,000 clones, with about 85% found just once. Turning to this clone: Antigen: not known.

The sequence was collected from an adult with an advanced solid tumor such as melanoma, head and neck, liver or kidney cancer. The sequenced sample was CD4+ or CD8+ T cells sorted from blood, obtained in a trial of the OX40 agonist ivuxolimab.

CDR3 nucleotides: TGTGCCAGCAGTTCGGGACTAGTATACGAGCAGTACTTC. It yields the protein CASSSGLVYEQYF. V usage is TRBV6-5 and J usage is TRBJ2-7; TRBD2 agrees at 8 bases. The CDR3 has 13 residues. Trimming removed 4 bases from V and 4 bases from J; junction bases left unmatched: 3. CDR1 and CDR2 from the germline V gene are MNHEY and SVGAGI.